The clone carrying this TCR beta chain was seen only a few times. The antigen is unknown. One end of the junction does not line up with germline, which may come from a read error. The table came from immunoSEQ multiplex PCR; TCRdb's copy has only in-frame clones and leaves some out. The sample includes 70,000 to 100,000 clones, 75% to 95% of them seen just once. This CDR3 has 16 residues. Germline V gives CDR1 SSHAT, CDR2 FNYEAQ (reference sequence). As to time point: week 5, during vaccination. Every single dose of the vaccine, 300 ug of mutant IDH1 20-mer peptide, came with topical imiquimod. The data were taken from a study of a mutant IDH1 vaccine in newly diagnosed glioma. Across the study: Vaccines were begun 4-6 weeks after radiotherapy alone, or with temozolomide cycles. Before enrollment, the patients had been treated with radiotherapy alone, temozolomide alone, or both together. Most of them had received both.

The sample was PBMCs, taken from a glioma patient whose treatment included an IDH1 peptide vaccine. The rearrangement uses TRBV7-7 and TRBJ2-1, with 12 nucleotides matching TRBD2. The TCR originated in a woman aged 50 to 65 with glioma. This chain's CDR3 is CASSKAGLAGYNEQFF. Written as DNA, the CDR3 is TGTGCTAGCAGCAAAGCGGGACTAGCGGGCTACAATGAGCAGTTCTTC.